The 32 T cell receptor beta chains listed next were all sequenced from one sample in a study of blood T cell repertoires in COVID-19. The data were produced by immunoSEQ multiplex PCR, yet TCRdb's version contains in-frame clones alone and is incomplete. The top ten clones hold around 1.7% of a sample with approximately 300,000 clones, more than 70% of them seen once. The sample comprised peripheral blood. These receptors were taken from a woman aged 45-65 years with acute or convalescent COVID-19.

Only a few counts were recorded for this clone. CDR3 region: CASSRLAGAHYEQYF. The CDR3 region has the DNA TGTGCCAGCAGCCGACTAGCGGGGGCCCACTACGAGCAGTACTTC. The chain joins TRBV7-9 to TRBJ2-7, with 12 bases lining up with TRBD2. Germline V lookup: CDR1 SEHNR, CDR2 FQNEAQ (reference sequence). The CDR3 has 15 amino acids. V shed 5 bases and J 3 bases; nucleotides not matched to a gene: 5.

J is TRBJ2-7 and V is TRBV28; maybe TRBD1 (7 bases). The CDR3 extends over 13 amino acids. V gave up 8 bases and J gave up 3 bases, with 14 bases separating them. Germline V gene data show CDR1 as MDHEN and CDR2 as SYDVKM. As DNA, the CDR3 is TGTGCCAGCTCCAGGGGGGCGCGCTACGAGCAGTACTTC. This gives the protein CASSRGARYEQYF.

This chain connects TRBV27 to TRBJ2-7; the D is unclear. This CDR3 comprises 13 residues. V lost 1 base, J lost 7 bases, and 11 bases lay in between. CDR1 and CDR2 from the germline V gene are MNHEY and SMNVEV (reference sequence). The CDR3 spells CASSLLYDGEQYF. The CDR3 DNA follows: TGTGCCAGCAGTTTATTGTACGACGGGGAGCAGTACTTC.

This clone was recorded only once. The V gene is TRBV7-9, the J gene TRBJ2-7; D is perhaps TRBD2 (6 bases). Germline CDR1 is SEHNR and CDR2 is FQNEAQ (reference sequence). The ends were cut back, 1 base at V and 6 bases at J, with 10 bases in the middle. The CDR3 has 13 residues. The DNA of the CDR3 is TGTGCCAGCAGCTTAGTTGGCGGGACCGAGCAGTACTTC. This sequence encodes CASSLVGGTEQYF.

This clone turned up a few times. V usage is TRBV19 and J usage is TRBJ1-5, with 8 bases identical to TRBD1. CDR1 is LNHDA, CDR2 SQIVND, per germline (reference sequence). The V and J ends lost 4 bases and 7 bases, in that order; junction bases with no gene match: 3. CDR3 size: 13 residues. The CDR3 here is CASSKQGGQPQHF. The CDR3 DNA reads TGTGCCAGTAGTAAACAGGGGGGGCAGCCCCAGCATTTT.

The DNA for the CDR3 is TGTGCCAGCAGCCGTGGGGCGGGGAATGACTACAATGAGCAGTTCTTC. This translates into CASSRGAGNDYNEQFF. The V call is TRBV7-8, the J call TRBJ2-1, with D possibly matching TRBD2 (6 bases). Germline V gives CDR1 SGHVS, CDR2 FQNEAQ. Deletions cut 5 bases from V and 3 bases from J, with 17 bases between. CDR3 length: 16 amino acids.

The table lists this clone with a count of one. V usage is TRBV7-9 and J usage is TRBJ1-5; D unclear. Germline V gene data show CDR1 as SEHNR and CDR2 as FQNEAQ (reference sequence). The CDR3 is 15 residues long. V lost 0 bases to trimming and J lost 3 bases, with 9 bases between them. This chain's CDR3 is CASSLAGDNNQPQHF. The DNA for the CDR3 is TGTGCCAGCAGCTTAGCGGGTGACAACAATCAGCCCCAGCATTTT.

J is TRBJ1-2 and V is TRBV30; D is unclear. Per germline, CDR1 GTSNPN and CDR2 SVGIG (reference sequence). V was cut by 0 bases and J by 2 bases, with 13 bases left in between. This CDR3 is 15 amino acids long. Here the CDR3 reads CAWSVYGVVNYGYTF. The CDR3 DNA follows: TGTGCCTGGAGTGTATACGGGGTAGTCAACTATGGCTACACCTTC.

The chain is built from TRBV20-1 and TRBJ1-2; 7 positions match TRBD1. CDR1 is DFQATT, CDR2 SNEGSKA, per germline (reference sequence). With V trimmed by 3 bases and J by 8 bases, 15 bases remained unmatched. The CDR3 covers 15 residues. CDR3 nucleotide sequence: TGCAGTGCTAGTAGTCCAGGGGGTCGGGCTCCGGGCTACACCTTC. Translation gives CSASSPGGRAPGYTF.

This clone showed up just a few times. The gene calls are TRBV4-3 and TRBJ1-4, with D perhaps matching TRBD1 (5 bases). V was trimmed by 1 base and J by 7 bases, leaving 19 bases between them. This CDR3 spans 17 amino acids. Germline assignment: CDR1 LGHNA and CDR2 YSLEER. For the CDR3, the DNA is TGCGCCAGCAGCCAAGGGCCCTCCCGGGGGGTTGGTGAAAAACTGTTTTTT. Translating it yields CASSQGPSRGVGEKLFF.

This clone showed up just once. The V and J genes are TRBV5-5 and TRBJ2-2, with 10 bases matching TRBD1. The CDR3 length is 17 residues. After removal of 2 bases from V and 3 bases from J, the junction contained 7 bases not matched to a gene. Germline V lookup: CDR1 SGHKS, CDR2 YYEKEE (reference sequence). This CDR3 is CASSFPRDRGDTGELFF. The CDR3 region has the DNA TGTGCCAGCAGCTTCCCCCGGGACAGGGGCGACACCGGGGAGCTGTTTTTT.

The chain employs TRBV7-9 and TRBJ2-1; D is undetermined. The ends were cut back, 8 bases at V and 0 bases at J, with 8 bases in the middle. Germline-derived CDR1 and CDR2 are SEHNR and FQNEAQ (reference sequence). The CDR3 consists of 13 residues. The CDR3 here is CASVRNSYNEQFF. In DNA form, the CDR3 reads TGTGCCAGCGTGCGGAACTCCTACAATGAGCAGTTCTTC.

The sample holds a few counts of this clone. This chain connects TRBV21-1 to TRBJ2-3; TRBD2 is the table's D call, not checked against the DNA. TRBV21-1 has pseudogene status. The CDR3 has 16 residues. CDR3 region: CASSNTPAGASDTQYF. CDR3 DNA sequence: TGTGCCAGCAGCAATACCCCAGCGGGAGCATCAGATACGCAGTATTTT.

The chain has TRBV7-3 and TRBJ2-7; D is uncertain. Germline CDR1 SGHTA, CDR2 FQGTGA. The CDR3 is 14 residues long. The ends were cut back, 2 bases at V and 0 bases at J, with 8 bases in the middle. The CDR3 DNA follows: TGTGCCAGCAGCTTACTCGGTAGCTCCTACGAGCAGTACTTC. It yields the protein CASSLLGSSYEQYF. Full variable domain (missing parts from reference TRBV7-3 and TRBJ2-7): GAGVSQTPSNKVTEKGKYVELRCDPISGHTALYWYRQSLGQGPEFLIYFQGTGAADDSGLPNDRFFAVRPEGSVSTLKIQRTERGDSAVYLCASSLLGSSYEQYFGPGTRLTVT.

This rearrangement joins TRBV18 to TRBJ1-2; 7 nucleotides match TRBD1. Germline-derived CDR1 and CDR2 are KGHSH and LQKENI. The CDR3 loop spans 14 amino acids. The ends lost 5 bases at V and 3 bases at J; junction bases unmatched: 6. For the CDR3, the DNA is TGTGCCAGCTCAATTCAGGGGGGCGACTATGGCTACACCTTC. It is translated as CASSIQGGDYGYTF. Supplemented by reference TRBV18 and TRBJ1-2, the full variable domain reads NAGVMQNPRHLVRRRGQEARLRCSPMKGHSHVYWYRQLPEEGLKFMVYLQKENIIDESGMPKERFSAEFPKEGPSILRIQQVVRGDSAAYFCASSIQGGDYGYTFGSGTRLTVV.

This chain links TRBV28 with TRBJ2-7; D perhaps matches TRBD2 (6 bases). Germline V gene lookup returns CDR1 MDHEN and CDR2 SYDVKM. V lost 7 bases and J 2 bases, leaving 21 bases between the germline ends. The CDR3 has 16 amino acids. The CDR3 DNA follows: TGTGCCAGCACCCTGGTTATGGGAGGAATAACCTACGAGCAGTACTTC. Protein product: CASTLVMGGITYEQYF.

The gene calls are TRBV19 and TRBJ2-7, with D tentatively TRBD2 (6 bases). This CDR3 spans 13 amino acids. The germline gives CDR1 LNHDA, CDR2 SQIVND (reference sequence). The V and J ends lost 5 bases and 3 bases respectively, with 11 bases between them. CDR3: CASSAGLYYEQYF. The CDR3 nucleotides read TGTGCCAGTAGTGCGGGGTTATACTACGAGCAGTACTTC.

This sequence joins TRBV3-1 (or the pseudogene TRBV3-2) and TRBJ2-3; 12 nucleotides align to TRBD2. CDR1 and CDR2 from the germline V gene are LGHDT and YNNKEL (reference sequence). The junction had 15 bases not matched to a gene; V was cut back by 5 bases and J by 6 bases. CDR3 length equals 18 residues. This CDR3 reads CASSYGTSGHPEGDTQYF. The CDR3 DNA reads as TGTGCCAGCAGCTACGGGACTAGCGGGCACCCGGAGGGGGATACGCAGTATTTT.

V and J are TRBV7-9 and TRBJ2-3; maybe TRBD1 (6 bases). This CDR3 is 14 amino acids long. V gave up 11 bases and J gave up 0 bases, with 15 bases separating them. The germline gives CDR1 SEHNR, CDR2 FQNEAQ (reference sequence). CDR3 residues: CAVIRGLSTDTQYF. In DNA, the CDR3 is TGTGCCGTAATCAGGGGCCTTAGCACAGATACGCAGTATTTT.

The CDR3 region has the DNA TGTGCCAGCAGCCGACAGGGTAAGGGAACAGATACGCAGTATTTT. Translating it yields CASSRQGKGTDTQYF. V usage is TRBV6-5 and J usage is TRBJ2-3; TRBD1 agrees at 7 bases. Per the germline V gene, CDR1 is MNHEY and CDR2 is SVGAGI. The CDR3 runs to 15 residues. After removal of 6 bases from V and 3 bases from J, the junction contained 9 bases not matched to a gene.

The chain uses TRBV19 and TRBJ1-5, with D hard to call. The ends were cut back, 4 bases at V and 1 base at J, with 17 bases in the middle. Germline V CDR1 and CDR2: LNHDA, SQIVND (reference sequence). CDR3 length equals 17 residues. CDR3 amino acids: CASSNSGGRGSNQPQHF. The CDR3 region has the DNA TGTGCCAGTAGTAACTCGGGAGGCCGAGGAAGCAATCAGCCCCAGCATTTT.

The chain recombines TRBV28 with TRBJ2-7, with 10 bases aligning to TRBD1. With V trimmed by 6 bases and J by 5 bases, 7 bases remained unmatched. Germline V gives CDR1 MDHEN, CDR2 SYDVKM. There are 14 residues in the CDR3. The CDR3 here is CASSLTGGGHEQYF. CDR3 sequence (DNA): TGTGCCAGCAGCCTGACAGGGGGCGGTCACGAGCAGTACTTC.

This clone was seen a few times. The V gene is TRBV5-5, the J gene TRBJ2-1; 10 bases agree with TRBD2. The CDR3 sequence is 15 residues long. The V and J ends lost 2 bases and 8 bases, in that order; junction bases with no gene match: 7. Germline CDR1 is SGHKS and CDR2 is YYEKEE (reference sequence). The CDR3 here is CASSLSAGGSDEQFF. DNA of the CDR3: TGTGCCAGCAGCTTATCAGCGGGAGGGAGCGATGAGCAGTTCTTC.

CDR3 loop: CASSLDFPTPTDTQYF. DNA of the CDR3: TGTGCCAGCAGCTTGGATTTTCCCACTCCCACAGATACGCAGTATTTT. The rearrangement joins TRBV5-5 to TRBJ2-3; D call uncertain. Germline assignment: CDR1 SGHKS and CDR2 YYEKEE (reference sequence). Trimming pared 0 bases from V and 2 bases from J, leaving 13 bases between. The CDR3 covers 16 residues.

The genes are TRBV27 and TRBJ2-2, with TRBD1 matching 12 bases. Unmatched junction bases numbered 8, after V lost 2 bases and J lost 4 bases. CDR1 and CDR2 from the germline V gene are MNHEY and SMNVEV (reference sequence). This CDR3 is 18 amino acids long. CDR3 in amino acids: CASSLIAGTGGGTGELFF. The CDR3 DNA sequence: TGTGCCAGCAGTTTAATAGCCGGGACAGGGGGCGGCACCGGGGAGCTGTTTTTT.

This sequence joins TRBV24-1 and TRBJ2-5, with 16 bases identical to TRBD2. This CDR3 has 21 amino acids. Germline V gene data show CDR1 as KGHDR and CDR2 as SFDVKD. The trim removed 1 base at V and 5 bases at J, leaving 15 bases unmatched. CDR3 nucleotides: TGTGCCACCAGTGATTTCGGGGGGACTAGCGGGAGGGCCGCGCGCGGGGAGACCCAGTACTTC. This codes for CATSDFGGTSGRAARGETQYF.

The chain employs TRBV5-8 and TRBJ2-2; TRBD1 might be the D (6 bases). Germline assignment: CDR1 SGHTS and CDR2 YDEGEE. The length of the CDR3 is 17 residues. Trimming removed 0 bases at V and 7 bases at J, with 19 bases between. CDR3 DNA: TGTGCCAGCAGCTTGGATATGGGGACAAGGCCGGTCGGGGAGCTGTTTTTT. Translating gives CASSLDMGTRPVGELFF.

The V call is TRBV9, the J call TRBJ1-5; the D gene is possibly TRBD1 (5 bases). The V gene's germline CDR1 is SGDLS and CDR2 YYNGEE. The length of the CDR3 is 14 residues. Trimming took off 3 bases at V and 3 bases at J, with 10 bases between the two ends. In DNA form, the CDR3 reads TGTGCCAGCAGCGGGGGACTGTACAATCAGCCCCAGCATTTT. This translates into CASSGGLYNQPQHF.

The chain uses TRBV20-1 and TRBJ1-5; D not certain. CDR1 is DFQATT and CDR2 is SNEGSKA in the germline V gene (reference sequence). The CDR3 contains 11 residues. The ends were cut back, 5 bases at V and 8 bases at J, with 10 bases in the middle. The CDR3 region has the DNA TGCAGTGCTGGACTTTATAAGCCCCAGCATTTT. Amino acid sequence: CSAGLYKPQHF.

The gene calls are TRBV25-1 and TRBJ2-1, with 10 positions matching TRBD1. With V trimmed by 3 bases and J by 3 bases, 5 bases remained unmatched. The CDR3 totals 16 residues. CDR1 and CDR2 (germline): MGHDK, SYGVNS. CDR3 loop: CASSDLGQGDYNEQFF. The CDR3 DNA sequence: TGTGCCAGCAGTGACCTCGGACAGGGGGACTACAATGAGCAGTTCTTC.

CDR3 nucleotide sequence: TGTGCCAGCCGGTACGTGGGGACAAGCCAATATGGCTACACCTTC. It specifies CASRYVGTSQYGYTF. The chain combines TRBV6-5 with TRBJ1-2, with D perhaps matching TRBD1 (6 bases). This CDR3 region has 15 residues. Germline V CDR1 and CDR2: MNHEY, SVGAGI. The ends were cut back, 8 bases at V and 5 bases at J, with 21 bases in the middle.

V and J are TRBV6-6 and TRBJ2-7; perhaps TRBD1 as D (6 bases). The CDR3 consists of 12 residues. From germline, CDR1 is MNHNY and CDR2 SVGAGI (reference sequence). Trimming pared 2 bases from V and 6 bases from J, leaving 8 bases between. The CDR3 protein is CASSYPGVEQYF. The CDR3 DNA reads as TGTGCCAGCAGTTACCCAGGGGTCGAGCAGTACTTC.